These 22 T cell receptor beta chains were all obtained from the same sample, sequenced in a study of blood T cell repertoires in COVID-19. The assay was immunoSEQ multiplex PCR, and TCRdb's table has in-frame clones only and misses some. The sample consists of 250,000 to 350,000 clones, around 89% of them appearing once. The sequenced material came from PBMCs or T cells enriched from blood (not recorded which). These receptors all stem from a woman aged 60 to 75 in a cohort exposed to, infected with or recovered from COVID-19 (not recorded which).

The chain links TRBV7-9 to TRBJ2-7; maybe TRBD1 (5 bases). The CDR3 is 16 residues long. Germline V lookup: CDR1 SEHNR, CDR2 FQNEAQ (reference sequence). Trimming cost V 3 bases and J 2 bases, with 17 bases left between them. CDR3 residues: CASSLGSDSSTYEQYF. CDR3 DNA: TGTGCCAGCAGCTTGGGCAGTGACAGTTCTACCTACGAGCAGTACTTC.

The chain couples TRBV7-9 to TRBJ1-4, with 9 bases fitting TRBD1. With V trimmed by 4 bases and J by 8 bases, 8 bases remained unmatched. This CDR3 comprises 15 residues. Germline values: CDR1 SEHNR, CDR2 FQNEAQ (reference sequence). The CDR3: CASSSSGTGNEKLFF. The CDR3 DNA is TGTGCCAGCAGCTCCTCCGGGACAGGGAACGAAAAACTGTTTTTT. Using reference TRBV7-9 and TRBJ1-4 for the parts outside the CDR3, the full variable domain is DTGVSQNPRHKITKRGQNVTFRCDPISEHNRLYWYRQTLGQGPEFLTYFQNEAQLEKSRLLSDRFSAERPKGSFSTLEIQRTEQGDSAMYLCASSSSGTGNEKLFFGSGTQLSVL.

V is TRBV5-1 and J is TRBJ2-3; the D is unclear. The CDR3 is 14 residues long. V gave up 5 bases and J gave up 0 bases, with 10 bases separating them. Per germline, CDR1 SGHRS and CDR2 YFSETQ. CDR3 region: CASRWATSTDTQYF. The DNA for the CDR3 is TGCGCCAGCAGATGGGCCACTAGCACAGATACGCAGTATTTT.

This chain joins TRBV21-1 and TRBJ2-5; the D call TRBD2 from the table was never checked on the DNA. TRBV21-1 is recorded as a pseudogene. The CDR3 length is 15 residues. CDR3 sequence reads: CASSTPAGLVKTQYF. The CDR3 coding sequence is TGTGCCAGCAGCACCCCCGCGGGGCTAGTAAAGACCCAGTACTTC.

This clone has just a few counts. In nucleotides, the CDR3 is TGCACCAGCAGCCAAGATGCGGGGGTACACTTAGGTGGCTACACCTTC. Translated: CTSSQDAGVHLGGYTF. The V call is TRBV1, the J call TRBJ1-2. TRBV1 constitutes a pseudogene. The CDR3 contains 16 residues.

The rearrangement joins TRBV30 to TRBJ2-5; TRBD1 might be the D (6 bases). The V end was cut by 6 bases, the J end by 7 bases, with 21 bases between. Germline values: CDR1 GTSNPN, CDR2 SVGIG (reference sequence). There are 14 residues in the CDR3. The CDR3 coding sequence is TGTGCCTGCCTATCCAGGGGACCGCAGGGGACCCAGTACTTC. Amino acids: CACLSRGPQGTQYF. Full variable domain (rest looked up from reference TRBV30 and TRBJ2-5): SQTIHQWPATLVQPVGSPLSLECTVEGTSNPNLYWYRQAAGRGLQLLFYSVGIGQISSEVPQNLSASRPQDRQFILSSKKLLLSDSGFYLCACLSRGPQGTQYFGPGTRLLVL.

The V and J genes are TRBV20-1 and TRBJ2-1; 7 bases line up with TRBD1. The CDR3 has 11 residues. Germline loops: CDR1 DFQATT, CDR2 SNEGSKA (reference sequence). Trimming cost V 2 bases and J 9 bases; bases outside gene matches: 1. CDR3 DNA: TGCAGTGCTAGATGGACAGGTGAGCAGTTCTTC. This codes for CSARWTGEQFF.

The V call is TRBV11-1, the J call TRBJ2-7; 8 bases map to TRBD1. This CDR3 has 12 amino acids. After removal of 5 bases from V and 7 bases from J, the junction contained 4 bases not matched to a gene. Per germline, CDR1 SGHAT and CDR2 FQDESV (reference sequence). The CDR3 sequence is CASSAYRGEQYF. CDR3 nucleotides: TGTGCCAGCAGCGCCTACAGGGGGGAGCAGTACTTC.

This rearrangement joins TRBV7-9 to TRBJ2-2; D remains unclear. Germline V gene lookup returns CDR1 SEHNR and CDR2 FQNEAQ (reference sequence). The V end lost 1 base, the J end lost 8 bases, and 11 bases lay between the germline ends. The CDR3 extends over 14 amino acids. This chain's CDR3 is CASSLGPLGGELFF. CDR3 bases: TGTGCCAGCAGCTTAGGACCCCTCGGGGGGGAGCTGTTTTTT.

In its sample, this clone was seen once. The CDR3 DNA reads TGTGCCAGCAGTTTCGGACTAGCGGGAGGACGAGGGGAGACCCAGTACTTC. It encodes CASSFGLAGGRGETQYF. The rearrangement links TRBV28 to TRBJ2-5; 14 bases fit TRBD2. The CDR3 is 17 residues long. Germline-derived CDR1 and CDR2 are MDHEN and SYDVKM. With V trimmed by 3 bases and J by 5 bases, 8 bases remained unmatched.

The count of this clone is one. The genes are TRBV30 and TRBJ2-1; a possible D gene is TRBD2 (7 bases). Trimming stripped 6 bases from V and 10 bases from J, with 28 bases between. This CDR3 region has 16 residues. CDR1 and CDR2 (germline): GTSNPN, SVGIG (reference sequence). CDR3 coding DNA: TGTGCCTGCACAGATAGAAGCGGGAAGGGGGAGCGGGAGCAGTTCTTC. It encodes CACTDRSGKGEREQFF.

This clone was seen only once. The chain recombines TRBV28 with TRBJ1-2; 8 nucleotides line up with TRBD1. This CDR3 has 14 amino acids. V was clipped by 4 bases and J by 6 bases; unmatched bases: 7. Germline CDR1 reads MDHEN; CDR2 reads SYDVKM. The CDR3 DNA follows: TGTGCCAGCAGTTCACCGGACAGGGTCGATGGCTACACCTTC. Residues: CASSSPDRVDGYTF.

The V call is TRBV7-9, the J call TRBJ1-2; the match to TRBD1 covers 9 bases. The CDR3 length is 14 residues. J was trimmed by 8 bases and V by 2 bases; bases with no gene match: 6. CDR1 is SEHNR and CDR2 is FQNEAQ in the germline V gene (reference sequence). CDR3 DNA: TGTGCCAGCAGCTTAAACGCCGGACAGGGGGGCTACACCTTC. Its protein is CASSLNAGQGGYTF.

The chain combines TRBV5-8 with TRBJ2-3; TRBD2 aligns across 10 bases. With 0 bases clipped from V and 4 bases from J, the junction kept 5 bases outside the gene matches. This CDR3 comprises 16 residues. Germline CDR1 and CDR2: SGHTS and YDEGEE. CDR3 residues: CASSLAASGSADTQYF. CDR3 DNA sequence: TGTGCCAGCAGCTTGGCCGCTAGCGGGAGTGCAGATACGCAGTATTTT.

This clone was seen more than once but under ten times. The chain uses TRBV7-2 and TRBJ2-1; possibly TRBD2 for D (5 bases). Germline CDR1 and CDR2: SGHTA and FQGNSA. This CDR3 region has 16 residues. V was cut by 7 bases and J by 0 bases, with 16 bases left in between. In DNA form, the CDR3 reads TGTGCCAGCACCCCTTATAGCGCGAGCTCCTACAATGAGCAGTTCTTC. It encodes CASTPYSASSYNEQFF.

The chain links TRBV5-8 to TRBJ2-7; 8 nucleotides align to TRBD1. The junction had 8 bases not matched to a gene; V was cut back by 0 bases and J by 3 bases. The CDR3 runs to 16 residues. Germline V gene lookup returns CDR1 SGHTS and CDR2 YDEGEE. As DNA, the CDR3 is TGTGCCAGCAGCTTGGGGACAGGGCCAATTTTCTACGAGCAGTACTTC. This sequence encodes CASSLGTGPIFYEQYF.

The CDR3 region has the DNA TGTGCCAGCAGCTTATATAGTTCCTACAATGAGCAGTTCTTC. Its translation is CASSLYSSYNEQFF. V and J are TRBV7-2 and TRBJ2-1; unclear D gene. CDR3 size: 14 residues. V lost 2 bases, J lost 1 base, and 6 bases lay in between. Germline CDR1 and CDR2: SGHTA and FQGNSA.

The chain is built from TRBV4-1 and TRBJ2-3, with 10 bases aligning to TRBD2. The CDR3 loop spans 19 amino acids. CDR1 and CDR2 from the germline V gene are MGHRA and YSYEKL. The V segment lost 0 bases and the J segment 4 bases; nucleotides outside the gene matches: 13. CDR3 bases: TGCGCCAGCAGCCAAGAGGTCTCCGGCAGCGGGAGGGGGGCAGATACGCAGTATTTT. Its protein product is CASSQEVSGSGRGADTQYF.

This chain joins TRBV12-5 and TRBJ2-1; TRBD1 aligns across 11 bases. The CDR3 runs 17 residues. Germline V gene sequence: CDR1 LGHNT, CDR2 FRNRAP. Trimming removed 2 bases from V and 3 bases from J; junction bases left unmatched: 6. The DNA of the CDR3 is TGTGCTAGTGGTTTGAACGCCGGGACAGGGGGCTACAATGAGCAGTTCTTC. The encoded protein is CASGLNAGTGGYNEQFF.

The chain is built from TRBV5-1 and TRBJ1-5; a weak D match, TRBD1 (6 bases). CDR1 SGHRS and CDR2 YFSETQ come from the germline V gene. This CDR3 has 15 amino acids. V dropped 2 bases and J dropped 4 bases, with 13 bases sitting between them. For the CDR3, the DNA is TGCGCCAGCAGCTTCGGGGCAGGGGAAAATCAGCCCCAGCATTTT. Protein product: CASSFGAGENQPQHF. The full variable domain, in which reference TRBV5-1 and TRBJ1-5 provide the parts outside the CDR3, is KAGVTQTPRYLIKTRGQQVTLSCSPISGHRSVSWYQQTPGQGLQFLFEYFSETQRNKGNFPGRFSGRQFSNSRSEMNVSTLELGDSALYLCASSFGAGENQPQHFGDGTRLSIL.

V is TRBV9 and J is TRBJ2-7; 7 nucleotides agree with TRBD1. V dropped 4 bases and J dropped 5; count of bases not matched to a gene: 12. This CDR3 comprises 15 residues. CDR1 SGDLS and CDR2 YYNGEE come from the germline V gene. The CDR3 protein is CASSPSTGTGHEQYF. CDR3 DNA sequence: TGTGCCAGCAGCCCCTCGACAGGGACGGGCCACGAGCAGTACTTC.

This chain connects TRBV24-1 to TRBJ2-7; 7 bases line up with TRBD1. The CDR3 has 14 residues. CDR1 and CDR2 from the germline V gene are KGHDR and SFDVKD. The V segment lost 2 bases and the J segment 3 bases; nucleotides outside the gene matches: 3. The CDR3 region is CATSDSSGGYEQYF. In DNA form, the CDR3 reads TGTGCCACCAGTGATTCATCAGGGGGCTACGAGCAGTACTTC.